This TCR beta chain was identified during a study of CD8+ T cells in alopecia areata. The CDR3 has 14 amino acids. Germline loops: CDR1 SNHLY, CDR2 FYNNEI. Trimming cost V 7 bases and J 2 bases; bases outside gene matches: 5. This clone was observed a handful of times. Extraction and reverse transcription of RNA yielded cDNA as the sequencing template. Here immunoSEQ multiplex PCR was the method, and the copy in TCRdb shows in-frame clones only, minus some. Among about 160,000 clones listed, about three fifths were seen once. Indicated treatment: oral pan-JAK inhibitor, 5-10 mg twice daily. The clonotype comes from a human donor with alopecia areata. The sequenced sample was CD4+ T cells sorted from blood, obtained at week 4, from a patient treated with tofacitinib. V gene TRBV2 combines with J gene TRBJ1-2, with 9 positions matching TRBD1. The CDR3 sequence is CASTRTGENYGYTF. The CDR3 bases are TGTGCCAGCACTAGGACAGGGGAAAACTATGGCTACACCTTC.